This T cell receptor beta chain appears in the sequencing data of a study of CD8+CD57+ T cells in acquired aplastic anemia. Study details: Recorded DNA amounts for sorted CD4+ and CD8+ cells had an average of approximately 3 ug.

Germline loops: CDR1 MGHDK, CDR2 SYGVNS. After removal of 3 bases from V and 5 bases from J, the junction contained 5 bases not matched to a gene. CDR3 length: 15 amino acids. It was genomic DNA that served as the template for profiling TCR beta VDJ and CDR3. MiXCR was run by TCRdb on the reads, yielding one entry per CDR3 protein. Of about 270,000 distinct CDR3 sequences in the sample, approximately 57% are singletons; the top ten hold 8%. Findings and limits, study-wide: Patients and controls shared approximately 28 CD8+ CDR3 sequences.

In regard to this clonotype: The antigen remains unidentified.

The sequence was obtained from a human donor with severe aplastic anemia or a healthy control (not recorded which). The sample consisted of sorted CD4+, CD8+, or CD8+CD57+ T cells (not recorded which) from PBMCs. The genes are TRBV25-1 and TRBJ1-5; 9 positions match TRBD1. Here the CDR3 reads CASSDPRQGDQPQHF. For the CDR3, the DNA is TGTGCCAGCAGTGATCCGAGACAGGGGGATCAGCCCCAGCATTTT.